These T cell receptor beta chains were read from a single sample in a study of CD8 T cells in ankylosing spondylitis. TCRdb called the 5' RACE reads again in MiXCR, with one record for every CDR3 protein. The table has approximately 300,000 distinct CDR3 sequences, roughly 20% seen once; the top ten hold 3.5%. Sequences were obtained from blood, either unsorted or a sorted T cell fraction (not recorded which). The origin of the receptors is a female donor with ankylosing spondylitis or in good health (not recorded which). Each CDR3 is given with its conserved first and last residue. The D gene is left open where the match is weak. Clone size is shown for a subset of rows, as once, few, many or a class of expanded clone.

CDR3 DNA,CDR3 protein,J gene,D gene,V gene,CDR3 length,clone size
TGTGCCAGCAGCTCACAACTTAGCTCCTACAATGAGCAGTTCTTC,CASSSQLSSYNEQFF,TRBJ2-1,NA,TRBV13,15,NA
TGTGCCAGCAGTTTTTCTGTGGATACGCAGTATTTT,CASSFSVDTQYF,TRBJ2-3,NA,TRBV12-3/TRBV12-4,12,few
TGTGCCAGCTCACCAAGTCCCTCACCCCTCCACTTT,CASSPSPSPLHF,TRBJ1-6,NA,TRBV18,12,NA
TGTGCCAGCAGCACCGGGACAGGGGGCCCCTACGAGCAGTACTTC,CASSTGTGGPYEQYF,TRBJ2-7,TRBD1,TRBV5-6,15,once
TGCAGTGCTAGAGGGGGAAGTTGGACGGCTACCTACGAGCAGTACTTC,CSARGGSWTATYEQYF,TRBJ2-7,NA,TRBV20-1,16,few
TGTGCCAGCAACGGCGGGCTAAGCTCCTACAATGAGCAGTTCTTC,CASNGGLSSYNEQFF,TRBJ2-1,NA,TRBV2,15,NA
TGTGCCAGCAGTGCCAACGATGCGCCCCAGCATTTT,CASSANDAPQHF,TRBJ1-5,NA,TRBV12-3/TRBV12-4,12,NA
TGCAGTGCTGTTAGTTTTTCAAAGGACGAGCAGTACTTC,CSAVSFSKDEQYF,TRBJ2-7,NA,TRBV20-1,13,NA
TGTGCCAGCAGTTCCCCAGCGCGGGAGCAGTTCTTC,CASSSPAREQFF,TRBJ2-1,NA,TRBV6-2/TRBV6-3,12,NA
TGTGCCAGCAGCTTAGCGCTGGTAAAGACTAGGCCCGGGGAGCTGTTTTTT,CASSLALVKTRPGELFF,TRBJ2-2,NA,TRBV7-2,17,NA
TGTGCCAGTAGCGGGAGAGGCTACGAGCAGTACTTC,CASSGRGYEQYF,TRBJ2-7,TRBD2,TRBV6-6,12,few
TGTGCCAGCAGCTTAGATGGGAACAATGAGCAGTTCTTC,CASSLDGNNEQFF,TRBJ2-1,NA,TRBV7-6,13,many
TGTGCCAGCAGCTTCCCTACAAGGGCCCTAACGCGCTCCTACAATGAGCAGTTCTTC,CASSFPTRALTRSYNEQFF,TRBJ2-1,NA,TRBV11-2,19,few
TGTGCCAGCAGCCAAGGACGCCTCTACGAGCAGTACTTC,CASSQGRLYEQYF,TRBJ2-7,NA,TRBV11-1,13,few
TGTGCCAGCAGCGAACAGGGTAGGGGCGAAGCTTTCTTT,CASSEQGRGEAFF,TRBJ1-1,NA,TRBV2,13,few
TGCGCCAGCAGCCTCCTCAAAGGGACAGGGGGATACACCGGGGAGCTGTTTTTT,CASSLLKGTGGYTGELFF,TRBJ2-2,TRBD1,TRBV4-3,18,NA
TGTGCCACCAGTGATTTGCTTCTAGGAGGAACAGATACGCAGTATTTT,CATSDLLLGGTDTQYF,TRBJ2-3,NA,TRBV24-1,16,NA
TGCAGCGTTGTAACTGTCCCTGGGGCCAACGTCCTGACTTTC,CSVVTVPGANVLTF,TRBJ2-6,NA,TRBV29-1,14,NA
TGTGCCAGCAGTGCGCCGGAGGGGGGCTACACCTTC,CASSAPEGGYTF,TRBJ1-2,NA,TRBV25-1,12,NA
TGTGCCAGCTCAGCCGGACAGGGCGGCACAGATACGCAGTATTTT,CASSAGQGGTDTQYF,TRBJ2-3,TRBD1,TRBV18,15,few
TGTGCCAGCAGCCTACTAGCGGGAGAAGGAAAATGGAGGGAGCTGTTTTTT,CASSLLAGEGKWRELFF,TRBJ2-2,TRBD2,TRBV12-3/TRBV12-4,17,NA
TGCGCCAGCAGCTTGAGGGTGGACAGGGTAGGAGAGACCCAGTACTTC,CASSLRVDRVGETQYF,TRBJ2-5,TRBD1,TRBV5-1,16,NA
TGTGCCAGCAGCTCGATTCAGGGCAGGGCGGGGATCTACGAGCAGTACTTC,CASSSIQGRAGIYEQYF,TRBJ2-7,NA,TRBV7-8,17,few
TGTGCCAGCAGGGACAGGGCCTACGAGCAGTACTTC,CASRDRAYEQYF,TRBJ2-7,TRBD1,TRBV7-8,12,many
TGTGCCAGCGGGGGTAGCTCCTACAATGAGCAGTTCTTC,CASGGSSYNEQFF,TRBJ2-1,NA,TRBV11-2,13,NA
TGTGCCAGCAGGAACGGACAGTATCAAGAGACCCAGTACTTC,CASRNGQYQETQYF,TRBJ2-5,NA,TRBV27,14,few
TGTGCCAGCAGTCTGAGGGGCATCACCTATGGCTACACCTTC,CASSLRGITYGYTF,TRBJ1-2,NA,TRBV6-1,14,few
TGTGCCACCAGTGATCCAGGTAAAGGATCCTACGAGCAGTACTTC,CATSDPGKGSYEQYF,TRBJ2-7,NA,TRBV24-1,15,NA
TGTGCCAGCAGCACTCCGACAGGGATCTCCTACGAGCAGTACTTC,CASSTPTGISYEQYF,TRBJ2-7,NA,TRBV21-1,15,NA